This entry lists 9 T cell receptor beta chains sequenced from one sample in a study of blood T cell repertoires in COVID-19. The data were produced by immunoSEQ multiplex PCR, yet TCRdb's version contains in-frame clones alone and is incomplete. The sample holds some 59,000 clones, 80% to 90% seen once. The sample consisted of peripheral blood. The receptors were gathered from a woman aged 60-70 years with acute or convalescent COVID-19.

This chain joins TRBV6-2 or TRBV6-3 and TRBJ1-5; 7 nucleotides align to TRBD1. CDR1 and CDR2 (germline): MNHEY, SVGEGT. The J segment lost 4 bases and the V segment lost 4 bases, leaving 4 bases of the junction unmatched. The CDR3 sequence is 14 residues long. The CDR3 nucleotides read TGTGCCAGCAGTTTACAGGGGCGAAATCAGCCCCAGCATTTT. Translated, it gives CASSLQGRNQPQHF.

This chain uses TRBV5-6 with TRBJ1-1; 7 bases align to TRBD1. The V gene's germline CDR1 is SGHDT and CDR2 YYEEEE. The length of the CDR3 is 14 residues. After removal of 4 bases from V and 0 bases from J, the junction contained 3 bases not matched to a gene. This chain's CDR3 is CASSLQGVNTEAFF. DNA for the CDR3: TGTGCCAGCAGCCTGCAGGGGGTGAACACTGAAGCTTTCTTT. Full variable domain (remainder filled in from reference TRBV5-6 and TRBJ1-1): DAGVTQSPTHLIKTRGQQVTLRCSPKSGHDTVSWYQQALGQGPQFIFQYYEEEERQRGNFPDRFSGHQFPNYSSELNVNALLLGDSALYLCASSLQGVNTEAFFGQGTRLTVV.

The chain carries TRBV7-8 and TRBJ1-5; D not certain. CDR1 is SGHVS and CDR2 is FQNEAQ in the germline V gene. This CDR3 spans 14 amino acids. V gave up 2 bases and J gave up 2 bases, with 7 bases separating them. In nucleotides, the CDR3 is TGTGCCAGCAGCTTAAACAGAGGCAATCAGCCCCAGCATTTT. This codes for CASSLNRGNQPQHF.

This clone was seen only a few times. The chain is built from TRBV5-1 and TRBJ2-7; 9 bases map to TRBD2. The CDR3 totals 15 residues. Germline loops: CDR1 SGHRS, CDR2 YFSETQ. J gave up 1 base and V 3 bases, and 5 bases lay outside the gene matches. The CDR3 here is CASSWLAGESYEQYF. The DNA for the CDR3 is TGCGCCAGCAGCTGGTTAGCGGGAGAGTCCTACGAGCAGTACTTC.

The rearrangement links TRBV7-3 to TRBJ1-1; TRBD1 agrees at 7 bases. From germline, CDR1 is SGHTA and CDR2 FQGTGA. V shed 8 bases, J shed 11 bases, and the junction held 11 bases outside the gene matches. This CDR3 region has 12 residues. The CDR3 spells CASGPEGGLAFF. The DNA of the CDR3 is TGTGCCAGCGGCCCAGAAGGGGGCTTGGCTTTCTTT.

This chain uses TRBV16 with TRBJ2-1; 7 bases agree with TRBD2. Germline V gives CDR1 KGHSY, CDR2 FQNENV. Germline trimming cut 4 bases from V and 2 bases from J; bases unmatched to any gene: 5. The CDR3 is 15 amino acids. The CDR3 sequence is CASSPRGDTYNEQFF. The CDR3 coding sequence is TGTGCCAGCAGCCCCCGGGGGGATACCTACAATGAGCAGTTCTTC.

The chain has TRBV7-2 and TRBJ2-7, with 9 bases lining up with TRBD2. CDR1 is SGHTA and CDR2 is FQGNSA in the germline V gene. V lost 6 bases to trimming and J lost 3 bases; unmatched junction nucleotides: 6. There are 14 residues in the CDR3. The CDR3 region is CASSPGTSSYEQYF. CDR3 DNA sequence: TGTGCCAGCAGTCCCGGGACTAGCAGCTACGAGCAGTACTTC.

This clone was picked up a small number of times. The chain is built from TRBV18 and TRBJ1-3; no clear D. Trimming stripped 2 bases from V and 7 bases from J, with 18 bases between. This CDR3 has 16 residues. Germline CDR1 is KGHSH and CDR2 is LQKENI. The CDR3 bases are TGTGCCAGCTCACCAGGATTTGGACCTGGCGGGAACACCATATATTTT. This sequence encodes CASSPGFGPGGNTIYF. The entire variable domain, with the rest obtained from reference TRBV18 and TRBJ1-3, is as follows: NAGVMQNPRHLVRRRGQEARLRCSPMKGHSHVYWYRQLPEEGLKFMVYLQKENIIDESGMPKERFSAEFPKEGPSILRIQQVVRGDSAAYFCASSPGFGPGGNTIYFGEGSWLTVV.

CDR3 in amino acids: CASQTGYNEQFF. Here the CDR3 DNA reads TGTGCCAGCCAAACGGGCTACAATGAGCAGTTCTTC. The chain employs TRBV25-1 and TRBJ2-1; D gene ambiguous. The V and J ends lost 8 bases and 3 bases respectively, with 8 bases between them. Germline assignment: CDR1 MGHDK and CDR2 SYGVNS. The CDR3 has 12 residues.